The sequence of this TCR beta chain was determined in a study of T cells in Graves' hyperthyroidism and ophthalmopathy. Study-wide background: Peripheral blood draws took place at initial diagnosis, ahead of any treatment. Study-wide results and limits: Ophthalmopathy cases were set apart from stable hyperthyroidism by a 13 V-J model.

There were TCR beta CDR3 regions amplified from RNA transcripts. First-round RT-PCR of the TCR CDR3 relied on the HTBI primer set. TCRdb fed the multiplex PCR reads into MiXCR, producing one record per CDR3 protein. The sample records about 380,000 distinct CDR3 sequences, about 18% being singletons. Trimming took 2 bases from V and 1 from J; bases not matched to a gene: 4. Germline V gene sequence: CDR1 SGHTS, CDR2 YDEGEE. CDR3 length equals 15 residues. In regard to this clonotype: Antigen: not known.

The sequencing input was blood. The TCR was taken from a man younger than 35 with Graves' ophthalmopathy. V and J are TRBV5-8 and TRBJ2-7, with 9 bases that match TRBD1. The CDR3 region has the DNA TGTGCCAGCAGCTTTGGACAGGGGAATTCCTACGAGCAGTACTTC. Its translation is CASSFGQGNSYEQYF.